This TCR beta chain was sequenced in a study of blood T cell repertoires in COVID-19. Some clones are missing from TCRdb's copy, which holds only in-frame ones; the method was immunoSEQ multiplex PCR. The data show about 120,000 clones, with roughly 90% seen just once and 15% to 20% held by the top ten. The sample was peripheral blood. The sequence was obtained from a human donor with acute or convalescent COVID-19. The donor label of this sample is uncertain.

The CDR3 coding sequence is TGTGCCAGTCCTCCCTCCCGGCTAGCGGGAGGTATGAGCACAGATACGCAGTATTTT. It yields the protein CASPPSRLAGGMSTDTQYF. V and J are TRBV28 and TRBJ2-3; 11 nucleotides align to TRBD2. Germline-derived CDR1 and CDR2 are MDHEN and SYDVKM. This CDR3 is 19 amino acids long. Germline trimming cut 9 bases from V and 0 bases from J; bases unmatched to any gene: 17.